This T cell receptor (beta chain) originates from a study of blood T cell repertoires in COVID-19. Method: immunoSEQ multiplex PCR; TCRdb's copy keeps in-frame clones and lacks some. Of under 200,000 clones in the sample, approximately 79% were seen once. CDR3 length equals 15 residues. Per the germline V gene, CDR1 is SGDLS and CDR2 is YYNGEE. V lost 4 bases, J lost 5 bases, and 11 bases stayed unmatched. Enrollees, roughly 18 to 89 years old, lived in 25 or so US areas. The material sequenced was PBMCs or T cells enriched from blood (not recorded which). This clonotype originated in a woman aged 60-75 years with acute COVID-19. The gene calls are TRBV9 and TRBJ2-5, with TRBD2 matching 7 bases. CDR3 loop: CASSFGGGERETQYF. The DNA for the CDR3 is TGTGCCAGCAGCTTCGGGGGAGGGGAGAGGGAGACCCAGTACTTC.